The 26 T cell receptor beta chains given below trace back to one sample, sequenced in a study of CD8+ T cells in alopecia areata. Following RNA extraction, reverse transcription yielded cDNA that acted as the sequencing template. Assay: immunoSEQ multiplex PCR; the TCRdb copy retains only in-frame clones and omits some. The sample holds tens of thousands of clones; around half are singletons and the top ten take 15% to 20%. The sequenced sample was CD8+ T cells sorted from blood, obtained at week 0. These receptors were taken from a human donor with alopecia areata.

The chain uses TRBV15 and TRBJ2-2; no definite D call. V lost 1 base and J lost 4, with 1 base in between. The CDR3 runs 12 residues. Germline CDR1 reads LNHNV; CDR2 reads YYDKDF (reference sequence). CDR3 sequence reads: CATSRVTGELFF. As DNA, the CDR3 is TGTGCCACCAGCAGAGTCACCGGGGAGCTGTTTTTT.

Details on this clone: One end of the junction is discordant with germline, which a read error may explain. The rearrangement joins TRBV7-2 to TRBJ2-5; TRBD2 might be the D (6 bases). CDR3 size: 14 residues. In germline, CDR1 is SGHTA, CDR2 FQGNSA. This CDR3 reads CAGSLYAGQETQYF. In DNA form, the CDR3 reads TGTGCCGGCAGCTTATACGCGGGGCAAGAGACCCAGTACTTC.

This chain joins TRBV25-1 and TRBJ2-7; TRBD1 matches 8 bases. Germline V CDR1 and CDR2: MGHDK, SYGVNS. CDR3 length: 12 amino acids. J was trimmed by 6 bases and V by 6 bases; bases with no gene match: 4. The CDR3 DNA sequence: TGTGCCAGCAGGCAGGGGGCGGCCGAGCAGTACTTC. Encoded protein: CASRQGAAEQYF.

The genes are TRBV7-8 and TRBJ1-5; the D is unclear. Germline V gene data show CDR1 as SGHVS and CDR2 as FQNEAQ. V was trimmed by 6 bases and J by 2 bases, leaving 5 bases between them. CDR3 length equals 12 residues. This CDR3 reads CASRVGNQPQHF. The CDR3 nucleotides are TGTGCCAGCAGGGTTGGCAATCAGCCCCAGCATTTT.

This clone has just one count. This rearrangement joins TRBV2 to TRBJ2-5; 7 positions match TRBD2. The CDR3 totals 15 residues. The germline gives CDR1 SNHLY, CDR2 FYNNEI. J gave up 1 base and V 10 bases, and 12 bases lay outside the gene matches. CDR3 nucleotides: TGTGCCAACCAAGCCCATACTAGCGCCCAAGAGACCCAGTACTTC. It encodes CANQAHTSAQETQYF.

The CDR3 sequence is CAAKGYQETQYF. The CDR3 nucleotides are TGTGCCGCTAAGGGGTACCAAGAGACCCAGTACTTC. J is TRBJ2-5 and V is TRBV10-3; D is perhaps TRBD1 (5 bases). Trimming left V 11 bases short and J 0 bases short, with 10 bases between. The CDR3 is 12 amino acids. Per germline, CDR1 ENHRY and CDR2 SYGVKD.

The chain is built from TRBV27 and TRBJ2-2; D unclear. Trimming took off 7 bases at V and 1 base at J, with 7 bases between the two ends. The CDR3 is made up of 13 amino acids. Germline CDR1 and CDR2: MNHEY and SMNVEV (reference sequence). In nucleotides, the CDR3 is TGTGCCAGCAAAGTACAGAACACCGGGGAGCTGTTTTTT. Translated, it gives CASKVQNTGELFF.

The gene calls are TRBV29-1 and TRBJ2-5; D gene unclear. Judging by the DNA end, TRBJ2-7 fits better; the J call may be wrong. The CDR3 is made up of 17 amino acids. The germline V gene has CDR1 SQVTM and CDR2 ANQGSEA. The CDR3 is CSVEDPLIRDRPAEQYF. The CDR3, as DNA: TGCAGCGTTGAAGATCCCCTTATTCGAGACCGTCCGGCCGAGCAGTACTTC.

The V gene is TRBV7-2, the J gene TRBJ1-5; D ambiguous. The CDR3 runs to 12 residues. CDR1 and CDR2 (germline): SGHTA, FQGNSA. V was pared by 2 bases and J by 6 bases, with 5 bases between. Here the CDR3 DNA reads TGTGCCAGCAGCTTAATGTCTCAGCCCCAGCATTTT. It codes for CASSLMSQPQHF.

The DNA of the CDR3 is TGCGCCAGCAGCCAAGGCTTTAGGGGCACCGGGGAGCTGTTTTTT. Amino acid sequence: CASSQGFRGTGELFF. V and J are TRBV4-1 and TRBJ2-2; weak D call: TRBD1 (5 bases). Trimming left V 1 base short and J 4 bases short, with 10 bases between. CDR1 MGHRA and CDR2 YSYEKL come from the germline V gene. The CDR3 runs to 15 residues.

This clone was detected only a few times. This chain uses TRBV19 with TRBJ1-1, with unresolved D. The CDR3 length is 12 residues. Germline CDR1 LNHDA, CDR2 SQIVND (reference sequence). V was cut by 3 bases and J by 7 bases, with 9 bases left in between. The CDR3 coding sequence is TGTGCCAGTAGTATCGGAAGTATTGAAGCTTTCTTT. Translation: CASSIGSIEAFF.

This chain joins TRBV7-2 and TRBJ1-1; D call uncertain. Germline V lookup: CDR1 SGHTA, CDR2 FQGNSA. V was shortened by 3 bases and J by 6 bases, with 5 bases between the two germline ends. The CDR3 length is 11 residues. CDR3 amino acids: CASSLGSEAFF. CDR3 DNA: TGTGCCAGCAGCTTGGGTTCTGAAGCTTTCTTT. The complete variable domain, with remaining parts taken from reference TRBV7-2 and TRBJ1-1, reads GAGVSQSPSNKVTEKGKDVELRCDPISGHTALYWYRQSLGQGLEFLIYFQGNSAPDKSGLPSDRFSAERTGGSVSTLTIQRTQQEDSAVYLCASSLGSEAFFGQGTRLTVV.

This chain uses TRBV29-1 with TRBJ2-1, with D uncertain. Trimming left V 3 bases short and J 9 bases short, with 9 bases between. Germline CDR1 is SQVTM and CDR2 is ANQGSEA. The CDR3 contains 11 residues. This chain's CDR3 is CSVELVAEQFF. The CDR3 DNA sequence: TGCAGCGTTGAGCTAGTTGCTGAGCAGTTCTTC.

The rearrangement links TRBV9 to TRBJ2-3; maybe TRBD2 (6 bases). Germline V gene sequence: CDR1 SGDLS, CDR2 YYNGEE. The V end lost 3 bases, the J end lost 3 bases, and 20 bases lay between the germline ends. CDR3 length equals 17 residues. CDR3 sequence: CASSAGRGGKGTDTQYF. CDR3 sequence (DNA): TGTGCCAGCAGCGCGGGACGTGGGGGGAAAGGGACAGATACGCAGTATTTT.

The chain uses TRBV7-2 and TRBJ2-1, with TRBD2 matching 13 bases. This CDR3 is 19 amino acids long. The germline V gene encodes CDR1 SGHTA and CDR2 FQGNSA. With V trimmed by 4 bases and J by 0 bases, 9 bases remained unmatched. CDR3 sequence: CASSSGLAGLARSYNEQFF. The CDR3 DNA sequence: TGTGCCAGCAGCTCGGGACTAGCGGGACTAGCTCGCTCCTACAATGAGCAGTTCTTC.

There are many counts of this clone. The chain links TRBV11-2 to TRBJ1-2; TRBD1 matches 9 bases. Per germline, CDR1 SGHAT and CDR2 FQNNGV. Unmatched junction bases numbered 4, after V lost 7 bases and J lost 4 bases. There are 13 residues in the CDR3. The CDR3 loop is CASNDRGAYGYTF. CDR3 nucleotides: TGTGCCAGCAACGACAGGGGGGCCTATGGCTACACCTTC.

This clone was detected a few times. This chain links TRBV7-6 with TRBJ2-1; D unresolved. CDR3 length: 12 amino acids. Germline CDR1 is SGHVS and CDR2 is FNYEAQ. The V end lost 0 bases, the J end lost 7 bases, and 4 bases lay between the germline ends. The CDR3 here is CASSLALNEQFF. The CDR3 region has the DNA TGTGCCAGCAGCTTAGCGTTGAATGAGCAGTTCTTC.

The chain employs TRBV29-1 and TRBJ1-1, with 9 bases matching TRBD1. Germline loops: CDR1 SQVTM, CDR2 ANQGSEA. The CDR3 length is 15 residues. V was pared by 2 bases and J by 3 bases, with 7 bases of the junction left unmatched. In DNA, the CDR3 is TGCAGCGTTGAAACTAGGGGACAGGGATACACTGAAGCTTTCTTT. Its translation: CSVETRGQGYTEAFF.

V is TRBV14 and J is TRBJ2-1; no clear D. Trimming shortened V by 2 bases and J by 4 bases, and 3 bases separated the two germline ends. The V gene's germline CDR1 is SGHDN and CDR2 FVKESK. This CDR3 has 12 residues. CDR3 region: CASSQKYNEQFF. The CDR3 DNA reads TGTGCCAGCAGCCAAAAATACAATGAGCAGTTCTTC.

This clone was seen a single time. This rearrangement joins TRBV29-1 to TRBJ2-5, with TRBD1 as a possible D gene (5 bases). Trimming took 7 bases from V and 5 from J, leaving 20 bases between them. Germline-derived CDR1 and CDR2 are SQVTM and ANQGSEA. The CDR3 runs to 14 residues. CDR3 region: CSASPGFGSETQYF. In nucleotides, the CDR3 is TGCAGCGCCTCCCCAGGGTTTGGCTCGGAGACCCAGTACTTC.

In this sample, this clone turned up a few times. CDR3 sequence (DNA): TGTGCCAGCAGCTTAAATCCGGGTTTGTTGAGGCAGTACTTC. This codes for CASSLNPGLLRQYF. The chain has TRBV7-3 and TRBJ2-7; D ambiguous. The V end lost 1 base, the J end lost 9 bases, and 16 bases lay between the germline ends. CDR3 length: 14 amino acids. Germline V gene data show CDR1 as SGHTA and CDR2 as FQGTGA.

The chain combines TRBV6-1 with TRBJ2-1; D gene ambiguous. Trimming left V 1 base short and J 11 bases short, with 12 bases between. This CDR3 has 13 residues. Germline values: CDR1 MNHNS, CDR2 SASEGT. The chain's CDR3 is CASSEETLGQQFF. In DNA form, the CDR3 reads TGTGCCAGCAGTGAAGAAACTCTCGGTCAGCAGTTCTTC.

This clone was observed a handful of times. V is TRBV6-6 and J is TRBJ2-6; unclear D gene. V gave up 8 bases and J gave up 4 bases, with 6 bases separating them. Germline V gene lookup returns CDR1 MNHNY and CDR2 SVGAGI (reference sequence). The CDR3 contains 12 residues. DNA for the CDR3: TGTGCCAGCCCGTCCGGGGCCAACGTCCTGACTTTC. Its protein product is CASPSGANVLTF.

The table lists this clone with a few counts. V gene TRBV4-1 combines with J gene TRBJ2-7; D may be TRBD1 or TRBD2 (5 bases each). With 4 bases removed from V and 0 bases from J, the gap between germline ends came to 13 bases. Germline V gene sequence: CDR1 MGHRA, CDR2 YSYEKL. This CDR3 is 15 amino acids long. As DNA, the CDR3 is TGCGCCAGCAGCCCCGGGGCTACTCCCTCCTACGAGCAGTACTTC. This sequence encodes CASSPGATPSYEQYF.

There are a few counts of this clone. This rearrangement joins TRBV11-2 to TRBJ1-3; D unresolved. CDR3 length equals 14 residues. The germline V and J ends were trimmed by 5 bases and 0 bases, with 8 bases remaining between them. Germline assignment: CDR1 SGHAT and CDR2 FQNNGV. CDR3 bases: TGTGCCAGCAGCCTCCTCGGCTCTGGAAACACCATATATTTT. It yields the protein CASSLLGSGNTIYF.

The gene calls are TRBV27 and TRBJ2-5; D is uncertain. V was cut by 3 bases and J by 1 base, with 12 bases left in between. The length of the CDR3 is 15 residues. CDR1 MNHEY and CDR2 SMNVEV come from the germline V gene (reference sequence). The CDR3 loop is CASSLGPRAQETQYF. CDR3 sequence (DNA): TGTGCCAGCAGTTTGGGTCCTCGGGCCCAAGAGACCCAGTACTTC.